The 26 T cell receptor beta chains in this list originate from one sample, sequenced in a study of T cells in women clearing cervical HPV infection. The table came from immunoSEQ multiplex PCR; TCRdb's copy has only in-frame clones and leaves some out. In all, the sample yields under 20,000 clones. Input material: blood buffy coat. These receptors were obtained from a woman between 18 and 70 years old with a cervical HPV16 infection that either progressed to CIN3+ or cleared (not recorded which).

Regarding this clone: The CDR3 goes on 3 residues after the read ends, and that part is filled in from the germline J gene. This rearrangement joins TRBV19 to TRBJ1-2, with unresolved D. V was trimmed by 5 bases and J by 3 bases, leaving 22 bases between them. The CDR3 contains 17 residues. Germline V gives CDR1 LNHDA, CDR2 SQIVND (reference sequence). The part of the CDR3 DNA that was read is TGTGCCAGTAGTGAACCTTTCCGCGGTATCCTAGACTATGGC. Translation gives CASSEPFRGILDYG. The entire CDR3 reads CASSEPFRGILDYGYTF.

As to this clone: The CDR3 end lies 3 residues beyond the end of the read and is filled in from the germline J gene. The chain uses TRBV11-2 and TRBJ1-2; D might be TRBD1 (5 bases). The length of the CDR3 is 13 residues. Germline V gives CDR1 SGHAT, CDR2 FQNNGV. Here the CDR3 reads CASSLDGGVGYTF. The sequenced part of the CDR3 DNA is TGTGCCAGCAGCTTAGATGGGGGGGTAGGC.

About this clone itself: The CDR3 is cut off 3 residues early in the read; its end comes from the germline J gene. This chain links TRBV28 with TRBJ2-2; a weak D match, TRBD1 (8 bases). Germline CDR1 MDHEN, CDR2 SYDVKM. The CDR3 extends over 16 amino acids. Between the trimmed V and J ends, which lost 5 bases and 0 bases, there was a span of 13 bases. The part of the CDR3 DNA that was read is TGTGCCAGCAGTCCGGGGGGACAGGCGAACACCGGGGAG. Translated, it gives CASSPGGQANTGE. The entire CDR3 protein is CASSPGGQANTGELFF.

Regarding this clone: The read halts 3 residues ahead of the CDR3 end, with the missing end drawn from the germline J gene. The genes are TRBV4-2 and TRBJ1-4, with D possibly being TRBD1 (6 bases). Germline-derived CDR1 and CDR2 are LGHNA and YNFKEQ. V was shortened by 1 base and J by 0 bases, with 15 bases between the two germline ends. The CDR3 is 18 amino acids. CDR3 loop: CASSQGDKGGSTNEKLFF. The CDR3 DNA, read in part, is TGTGCCAGCAGCCAAGGGGACAAGGGGGGGTCAACTAATGAAAAA.

For this clone: The read gets to within 3 residues of the CDR3 end, and the germline J gene fills in the rest. The same CDR3 is also encoded by other DNA sequences in this sample. V and J are TRBV29-1 and TRBJ2-1, with 7 bases fitting TRBD1. Germline CDR1 reads SQVTM; CDR2 reads ANQGSEA. The CDR3 has 12 amino acids. V shed 6 bases and J 7 bases; nucleotides not matched to a gene: 6. Partial CDR3 DNA: TGCAGCGTAAGACGGACAGGTAATGAG. Translation gives CSVRRTGNE. The whole CDR3 reads CSVRRTGNEQFF.

Remarks on this clone: The CDR3 end is not reached by the read, which stops 3 residues before it; the germline J gene fills it in. The V gene is TRBV7-2, the J gene TRBJ1-1; D gene uncertain. The germline V gene has CDR1 SGHTA and CDR2 FQGNSA. The V gene lost 2 bases and the J gene lost 5 bases, with 12 bases spanning the gap. This CDR3 region has 14 residues. The chain's CDR3 is CASSLKRVDTEAFF. CDR3 DNA (partial): TGTGCCAGCAGCTTAAAGCGAGTGGATACTGAA.

About this clone: The DNA ends 3 residues before the CDR3 does, and the rest of the CDR3 is filled in from the germline J gene. The chain employs TRBV28 and TRBJ2-7; 10 positions match TRBD2. Looked up from germline, CDR1 is MDHEN and CDR2 is SYDVKM. The CDR3 has 15 residues. J was trimmed by 1 base and V by 3 bases; bases with no gene match: 3. CDR3 protein: CASSFGLAASYEQYF. Partial CDR3 DNA: TGTGCCAGCAGTTTTGGACTAGCGGCTTCCTACGAG.

Notes on this clone: The CDR3 is cut off 3 residues early in the read; its end comes from the germline J gene. The V gene is TRBV12-3 or TRBV12-4, the J gene TRBJ1-6, with D uncertain. The CDR3 is 15 residues long. CDR3 DNA, as far as it was read: TGTGCCAGCCAGCACTCATCGGTACTACGTTCGCCC. This gives the protein CASQHSSVLRSP. In full, the CDR3 is CASQHSSVLRSPLHF.

With respect to this clone: The CDR3 is cut off 3 residues early in the read; its end comes from the germline J gene. The genes are TRBV19 and TRBJ1-2; possible D gene TRBD1, 6 bases. V was cut by 5 bases and J by 4 bases, with 17 bases left in between. The CDR3 is 15 amino acids. The germline V gene has CDR1 LNHDA and CDR2 SQIVND (reference sequence). CDR3 sequence reads: CASSRITDRSYGYTF. The sequenced part of the CDR3 DNA is TGTGCCAGTAGTCGGATAACGGACAGATCCTATGGC.

Note on this clone: The read is 3 residues too short to cover the CDR3 end, so that end is filled in from the germline J gene. The chain carries TRBV20-1 and TRBJ1-1, with 7 bases matching TRBD1. Germline CDR1 reads DFQATT; CDR2 reads SNEGSKA (reference sequence). The CDR3 is 13 residues long. V shed 6 bases, J shed 1 base, and the junction held 5 bases outside the gene matches. The sequenced part of the CDR3 DNA is TGCAGTGCCCCGGACAGGACGAACACTGAA. As protein: CSAPDRTNTE. The whole CDR3 is CSAPDRTNTEAFF.

For this clone: The read falls 3 residues short of the CDR3 end, and the missing part is taken from the germline J gene. The genes are TRBV19 and TRBJ2-7; 7 nucleotides align to TRBD1. CDR1 is LNHDA, CDR2 SQIVND, per germline (reference sequence). This CDR3 comprises 13 residues. V gave up 3 bases and J gave up 5 bases; unmatched junction bases: 4. This CDR3 is CASSIRQGNEQYF. The CDR3 bases that were read are TGTGCCAGTAGTATTCGACAGGGAAACGAG.

Points on this clone: The observed sequence ends 3 residues before the CDR3 terminus, with the missing tail filled in from the germline J gene. The V call is TRBV6-1, the J call TRBJ1-5; 10 nucleotides match TRBD1. Germline V gene data show CDR1 as MNHNS and CDR2 as SASEGT. After removal of 3 bases from V and 4 bases from J, the junction contained 3 bases not matched to a gene. This CDR3 has 15 residues. The chain's CDR3 is CASSDRDRGNQPQHF. The covered CDR3 bases are TGTGCCAGCAGTGACAGGGACAGGGGTAATCAGCCC.

On this clone: The DNA ends 3 residues before the CDR3 does, and the rest of the CDR3 is filled in from the germline J gene. The chain recombines TRBV19 with TRBJ2-1, with 13 bases lining up with TRBD2. Germline CDR1 LNHDA, CDR2 SQIVND (reference sequence). This CDR3 has 18 residues. Trimming cost V 9 bases and J 0 bases; bases outside gene matches: 11. Incomplete CDR3 DNA: TGTGCCAGCAGACAGACTAGCGGGAGGACAAGCTCCTACAATGAG. Its protein is CASRQTSGRTSSYNE. The full CDR3 sequence reads CASRQTSGRTSSYNEQFF.

Comment on this clone: Read coverage stops 3 residues before the CDR3 terminus; the germline J gene supplies the remainder. The chain employs TRBV4-2 and TRBJ2-2; the D gene is possibly TRBD1 (5 bases). Per germline, CDR1 LGHNA and CDR2 YNFKEQ. This CDR3 contains 15 residues. V was clipped by 1 base and J by 4 bases, with 10 bases between them. Incomplete CDR3 DNA: TGTGCCAGCAGCCAAGTCCAGGGTTCCACCGGGGAG. This sequence encodes CASSQVQGSTGE. The entire CDR3 reads CASSQVQGSTGELFF.

CDR3 bases read: TGTGCCTGGACTCAGGGCCCTAATCAGCCC. Translated: CAWTQGPNQP. The full-length CDR3 reads as CAWTQGPNQPQHF. The chain employs TRBV30 and TRBJ1-5; tentatively, D is TRBD1 (5 bases). Coverage ceases 3 residues before the CDR3 finishes, and the germline J gene fills in the end. The germline V gene encodes CDR1 GTSNPN and CDR2 SVGIG (reference sequence). The CDR3 length is 13 residues. Trimming stripped 4 bases from V and 4 bases from J, with 11 bases between. The full variable domain, with the rest looked up from reference TRBV30 and TRBJ1-5, is SQTIHQWPATLVQPVGSPLSLECTVEGTSNPNLYWYRQAAGRGLQLLFYSVGIGQISSEVPQNLSASRPQDRQFILSSKKLLLSDSGFYLCAWTQGPNQPQHFGDGTRLSIL.

With regard to this clone: The CDR3 extends 3 residues past the end of the read, so its final part is completed from the germline J gene. V is TRBV12-3 or TRBV12-4 and J is TRBJ1-6, with D possibly TRBD1 on 6 matching bases. This CDR3 region has 14 residues. CDR3 bases read: TGTGCCAGCAGTTTAGGTGGGGACACCTTTCCC. Translated: CASSLGGDTFP. Given in full, the CDR3 is CASSLGGDTFPLHF.

The chain's CDR3 is CASSFESGSPGPQHF. The DNA read from the CDR3 is TGTGCCAGCAGTTTCGAGAGCGGGTCACCGGGGCCC. The chain has TRBV2 and TRBJ1-5; D unclear. The read terminates 3 residues ahead of where the CDR3 ends, so the germline J gene completes it. CDR1 and CDR2 (germline): SNHLY, FYNNEI. V lost 5 bases, J lost 9 bases, and 20 bases lay in between. This CDR3 region has 15 residues.

About this clone itself: The CDR3 is cut off 3 residues early in the read; its end comes from the germline J gene. The V and J genes are TRBV20-1 and TRBJ1-2; 7 positions agree with TRBD1. The CDR3 covers 16 residues. Per germline, CDR1 DFQATT and CDR2 SNEGSKA (reference sequence). V lost 5 bases and J lost 4; bases outside the gene matches: 16. CDR3 bases read: TGCAGTGCTCAAGGGGGCGGACAGGAGATTTCCTATGGC. Protein product: CSAQGGGQEISYG. The whole CDR3 protein reads CSAQGGGQEISYGYTF.

Details on this clone: The CDR3 extends 3 residues past the end of the read, so its final part is completed from the germline J gene. The rearrangement uses TRBV20-1 and TRBJ2-1, with 9 bases that match TRBD1. The CDR3 totals 14 residues. The V and J ends lost 1 base and 9 bases, in that order; junction bases with no gene match: 7. Germline V gene data show CDR1 as DFQATT and CDR2 as SNEGSKA (reference sequence). The CDR3 bases that were read are TGCAGTGCTAGAGGAGGACAGGGGTGGTCTGAG. Encoded protein: CSARGGQGWSE. The complete CDR3 reads CSARGGQGWSEQFF.

With regard to this clone: The read finishes 3 residues shy of the CDR3 end, and the germline J gene is used to complete it. The V and J genes are TRBV30 and TRBJ2-1; 8 bases are a match to TRBD1. The CDR3 consists of 12 residues. V was pared by 5 bases and J by 6 bases, with 3 bases of the junction left unmatched. The germline CDR1 and CDR2 sequences are GTSNPN and SVGIG (reference sequence). CDR3: CAWGDRTNEQFF. The DNA read from the CDR3 is TGTGCCTGGGGGGACAGGACCAATGAG. Complete variable domain (other parts from reference TRBV30 and TRBJ2-1): SQTIHQWPATLVQPVGSPLSLECTVEGTSNPNLYWYRQAAGRGLQLLFYSVGIGQISSEVPQNLSASRPQDRQFILSSKKLLLSDSGFYLCAWGDRTNEQFFGPGTRLTVL.

The CDR3 here is CASRPDRGNTGELFF. Incomplete CDR3 DNA: TGTGCCAGCAGGCCCGACAGGGGAAACACCGGGGAG. The chain couples TRBV7-3 to TRBJ2-2, with 8 bases lining up with TRBD1. The observed sequence ends 3 residues before the CDR3 terminus, with the missing tail filled in from the germline J gene. Trimming took 6 bases from V and 2 from J; bases not matched to a gene: 5. This CDR3 comprises 15 residues. Germline loops: CDR1 SGHTA, CDR2 FQGTGA.

As to this clone: The read halts 3 residues ahead of the CDR3 end, with the missing end drawn from the germline J gene. The V and J genes are TRBV5-6 and TRBJ2-5; the D gene is possibly TRBD1 (7 bases). Germline lookup yields CDR1 SGHDT and CDR2 YYEEEE. The CDR3 is 15 residues long. V lost 4 bases, J lost 7 bases, and 20 bases lay in between. The DNA read from the CDR3 is TGTGCCAGCAGCCAAAGGACAGGCGGAGGGGGGACC. Translating it yields CASSQRTGGGGT. The complete CDR3 reads CASSQRTGGGGTQYF.

With regard to this clone: Read sequence stops 3 residues before the CDR3 end, and the germline J gene provides the missing end. The gene calls are TRBV20-1 and TRBJ2-7, with 16 bases matching TRBD2. This CDR3 spans 17 amino acids. The J segment lost 4 bases and the V segment lost 5 bases, leaving 11 bases of the junction unmatched. In germline, CDR1 is DFQATT, CDR2 SNEGSKA (reference sequence). CDR3 loop: CSASPGLAGGWGYEQYF. Incomplete CDR3 DNA: TGCAGTGCTTCGCCGGGACTAGCGGGAGGGTGGGGGTACGAG.

In regard to this clone: The read terminates 3 residues before the CDR3 end, so the remaining end is supplied by the germline J gene. V and J are TRBV6-4 and TRBJ1-2; TRBD1 agrees at 11 bases. The trim removed 2 bases at V and 1 base at J, leaving 6 bases unmatched. This CDR3 comprises 17 residues. Per germline, CDR1 MRHNA and CDR2 SNTAGT. Incomplete CDR3 DNA: TGTGCCAGCAGTGACACGGGACAGGGGGTCGATAACTATGGC. Translated: CASSDTGQGVDNYG. The CDR3 in full is CASSDTGQGVDNYGYTF.

Details on this clone: The sequenced fragment ends 3 residues before the CDR3 boundary, so the rest is inferred from the germline J gene. J is TRBJ1-6 and V is TRBV19; D gene ambiguous. The CDR3 sequence is 16 residues long. CDR1 LNHDA and CDR2 SQIVND come from the germline V gene (reference sequence). The germline V and J ends were trimmed by 7 bases and 7 bases, with 20 bases remaining between them. Incomplete CDR3 DNA: TGTGCCAGTAATGAGCAGGCCACGTCCATCAATTCACCC. It specifies CASNEQATSINSP. The whole CDR3 region reads CASNEQATSINSPLHF.

The DNA read from the CDR3 is TGTGCCTGTTCCGACCAGGGATGGTCACCC. Protein sequence: CACSDQGWSP. The CDR3 as a whole reads CACSDQGWSPLHF. J is TRBJ1-6 and V is TRBV30, with D perhaps matching TRBD1 (5 bases). The read comes to an end 3 residues before the CDR3 does, leaving the germline J gene to fill in the end. The CDR3 contains 13 residues. Germline V lookup: CDR1 GTSNPN, CDR2 SVGIG (reference sequence). V lost 6 bases, J lost 10 bases, and 16 bases lay in between. The full variable domain, rest sourced from reference TRBV30 and TRBJ1-6, is SQTIHQWPATLVQPVGSPLSLECTVEGTSNPNLYWYRQAAGRGLQLLFYSVGIGQISSEVPQNLSASRPQDRQFILSSKKLLLSDSGFYLCACSDQGWSPLHFGNGTRLTVT.